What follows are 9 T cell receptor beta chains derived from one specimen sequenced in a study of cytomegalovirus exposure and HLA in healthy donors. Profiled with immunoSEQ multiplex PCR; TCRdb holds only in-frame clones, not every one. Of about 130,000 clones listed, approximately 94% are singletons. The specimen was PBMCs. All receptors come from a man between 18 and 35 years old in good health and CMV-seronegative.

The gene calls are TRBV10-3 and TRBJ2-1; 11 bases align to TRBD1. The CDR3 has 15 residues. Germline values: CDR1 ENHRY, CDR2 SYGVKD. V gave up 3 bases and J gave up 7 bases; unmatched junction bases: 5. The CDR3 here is CAISDWDRGVNEQFF. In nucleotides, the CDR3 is TGTGCCATCAGTGACTGGGACAGGGGGGTAAATGAGCAGTTCTTC.

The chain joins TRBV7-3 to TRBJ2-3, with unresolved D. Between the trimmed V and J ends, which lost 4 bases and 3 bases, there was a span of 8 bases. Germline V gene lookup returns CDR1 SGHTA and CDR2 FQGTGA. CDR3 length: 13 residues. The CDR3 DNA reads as TGTGCCAGCAGCTCAAGACTGACAGATACGCAGTATTTT. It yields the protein CASSSRLTDTQYF.

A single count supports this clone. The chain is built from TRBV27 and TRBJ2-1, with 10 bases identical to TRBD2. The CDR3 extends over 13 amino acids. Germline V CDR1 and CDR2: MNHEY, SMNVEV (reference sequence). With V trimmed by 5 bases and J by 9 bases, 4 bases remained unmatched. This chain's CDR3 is CASSPGLALEQFF. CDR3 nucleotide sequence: TGTGCCAGCAGTCCGGGACTAGCGCTTGAGCAGTTCTTC.

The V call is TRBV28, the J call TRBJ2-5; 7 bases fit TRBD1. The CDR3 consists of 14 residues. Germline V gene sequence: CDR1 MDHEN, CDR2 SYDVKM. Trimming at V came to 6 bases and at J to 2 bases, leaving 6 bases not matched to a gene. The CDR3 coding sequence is TGTGCCAGCAGCTCACCGGGACAGCAAGAGACCCAGTACTTC. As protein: CASSSPGQQETQYF.

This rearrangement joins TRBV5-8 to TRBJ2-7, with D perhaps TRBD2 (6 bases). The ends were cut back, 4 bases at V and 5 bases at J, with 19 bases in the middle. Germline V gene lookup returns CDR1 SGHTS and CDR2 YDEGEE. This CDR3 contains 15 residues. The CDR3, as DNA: TGTGCCAGCAGCATGGACACAGGAGGGCTGGACGAGCAGTACTTC. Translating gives CASSMDTGGLDEQYF.

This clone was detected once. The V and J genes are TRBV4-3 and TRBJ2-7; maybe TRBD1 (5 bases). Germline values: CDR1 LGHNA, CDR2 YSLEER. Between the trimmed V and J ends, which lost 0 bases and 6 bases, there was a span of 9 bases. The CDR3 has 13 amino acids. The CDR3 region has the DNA TGCGCCAGCAGCCAAGATCAGGGAAGCGAGCAGTACTTC. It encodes CASSQDQGSEQYF.

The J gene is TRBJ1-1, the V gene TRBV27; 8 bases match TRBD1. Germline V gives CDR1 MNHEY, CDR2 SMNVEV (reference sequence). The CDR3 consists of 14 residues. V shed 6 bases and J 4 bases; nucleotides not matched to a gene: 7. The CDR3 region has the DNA TGTGCCAGCAGGGAAGGACAGGGTTTCACTGAAGCTTTCTTT. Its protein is CASREGQGFTEAFF.

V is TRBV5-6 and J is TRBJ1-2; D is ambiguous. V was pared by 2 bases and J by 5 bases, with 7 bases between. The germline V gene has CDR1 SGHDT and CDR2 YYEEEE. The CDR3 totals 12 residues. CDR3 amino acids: CASSFSQYGYTF. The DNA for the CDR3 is TGTGCCAGCAGCTTTTCACAGTATGGCTACACCTTC.

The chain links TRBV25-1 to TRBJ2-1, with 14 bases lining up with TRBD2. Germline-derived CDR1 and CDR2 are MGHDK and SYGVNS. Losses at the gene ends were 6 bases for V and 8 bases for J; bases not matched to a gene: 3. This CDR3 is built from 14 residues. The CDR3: CASRGTSGSYEQFF. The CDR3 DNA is TGTGCCAGCAGGGGGACTAGCGGGAGTTATGAGCAGTTCTTC.